The next 31 T cell receptor beta chains were all read from a single sample in a study of T cell repertoires in cytomegalovirus infection. TCRdb redid the calling of the reads with MiXCR, one entry per CDR3 protein. The data hold 600,000 to 700,000 distinct CDR3 sequences, with roughly 30% observed a single time. For these receptors, no antigen is known. The material was cultured PBMCs, obtained from culture after CMV antigen stimulation. The receptors derive from a human donor in good health (CMV status not recorded). Some clones in this sample may be carry-over from other donors' samples.

This clonotype was counted at least ten times. This chain connects TRBV7-2 to TRBJ2-3; D assignment may be TRBD1 or TRBD2 (5 bases each). Germline CDR1 and CDR2: SGHTA and FQGNSA. This CDR3 comprises 12 residues. Trimming stripped 5 bases from V and 6 bases from J, with 9 bases between. In nucleotides, the CDR3 is TGTGCCAGCAGCCCCTGGGGGGATACGCAGTATTTT. It specifies CASSPWGDTQYF.

The genes are TRBV7-2 and TRBJ2-7, with a possible D match to TRBD2 (6 bases). The CDR3 contains 14 residues. Trimming took off 4 bases at V and 6 bases at J, with 16 bases between the two ends. Germline loops: CDR1 SGHTA, CDR2 FQGNSA. DNA of the CDR3: TGTGCCAGCAGCTACCACGGGGGTACGGGCGAGCAGTACTTC. It encodes CASSYHGGTGEQYF.

The chain uses TRBV7-1 and TRBJ2-4; D is tentatively TRBD1 or TRBD2 (5 bases each). TRBV7-1 is an ORF; its function is uncertain. V was clipped by 3 bases and J by 10 bases, with 13 bases between them. CDR3 length: 13 residues. The CDR3 protein is CASSSWDVTIQYF. CDR3 coding DNA: TGTGCCAGCAGCTCGTGGGACGTTACTATTCAGTACTTC.

This clonotype showed up just a few times. The chain uses TRBV7-9 and TRBJ1-1, with unresolved D. Looked up from germline, CDR1 is SEHNR and CDR2 is FQNEAQ (reference sequence). V was shortened by 4 bases and J by 7 bases, with 7 bases between the two germline ends. This CDR3 region has 11 residues. CDR3 sequence reads: CASSSTGEAFF. In DNA, the CDR3 is TGTGCCAGCAGCTCCACGGGTGAAGCTTTCTTT.

The rearrangement links TRBV6-1 to TRBJ1-5, with D uncertain. The CDR3 has 13 residues. Germline lookup yields CDR1 MNHNS and CDR2 SASEGT. The V gene lost 0 bases and the J gene lost 4 bases, with 4 bases spanning the gap. CDR3 loop: CASSEAQNQPQHF. CDR3 nucleotides: TGTGCCAGCAGTGAAGCGCAGAATCAGCCCCAGCATTTT.

This clonotype was counted between two and nine times. This chain uses TRBV29-1 with TRBJ2-3; maybe TRBD2 (5 bases). There are 14 residues in the CDR3. Per the germline V gene, CDR1 is SQVTM and CDR2 is ANQGSEA. Deletions cut 8 bases from V and 3 bases from J, with 18 bases between. The CDR3 DNA reads as TGCAGCCTTTGCGTGGTAGCGCGGACAGATACGCAGTATTTT. It is translated as CSLCVVARTDTQYF.

The chain has TRBV7-8 and TRBJ2-3; TRBD2 might be the D (5 bases). V gave up 1 base and J gave up 5 bases, with 16 bases separating them. The V gene's germline CDR1 is SGHVS and CDR2 FQNEAQ. This CDR3 spans 16 amino acids. The CDR3 spells CASSLGPLGREDTQYF. The CDR3 coding sequence is TGTGCCAGCAGCTTAGGCCCCCTTGGGAGAGAAGATACGCAGTATTTT.

This rearrangement joins TRBV7-9 to TRBJ2-1; TRBD1 matches at 8 bases. CDR3 size: 11 residues. Germline trimming cut 3 bases from V and 16 bases from J; bases unmatched to any gene: 5. From germline, CDR1 is SEHNR and CDR2 FQNEAQ (reference sequence). CDR3 amino acids: CASSFEDREFF. The CDR3 nucleotides read TGTGCCAGCAGCTTCGAGGACAGGGAATTCTTC.

This clonotype was recorded a few times. This chain connects TRBV7-6 to TRBJ2-2, with a weak D call TRBD2 (5 bases). Trimming took off 7 bases at V and 1 base at J, with 13 bases between the two ends. CDR1 is SGHVS, CDR2 FNYEAQ, per germline. The CDR3 is 15 amino acids. The DNA of the CDR3 is TGTGCCAGCACCCCCACGGGAATGAACACCGGGGAGCTGTTTTTT. It encodes CASTPTGMNTGELFF.

This clonotype showed up just a few times. This chain connects TRBV7-8 to TRBJ1-6; D remains ambiguous. The CDR3 contains 18 residues. Deletions cut 5 bases from V and 2 bases from J, with 19 bases between. The germline V gene has CDR1 SGHVS and CDR2 FQNEAQ. CDR3 sequence reads: CASSPLGSQNPYNSPLHF. As DNA, the CDR3 is TGTGCCAGCAGCCCACTCGGCAGCCAGAACCCCTATAATTCACCCCTCCACTTT.

This chain connects TRBV11-2 to TRBJ2-7; TRBD2 matches at 8 bases. The J segment lost 7 bases and the V segment lost 5 bases, leaving 13 bases of the junction unmatched. Germline-derived CDR1 and CDR2 are SGHAT and FQNNGV. The CDR3 has 15 amino acids. The CDR3 bases are TGTGCCAGCAGCCCATTGGTAGCGGGACTAGGAGAGCAGTACTTC. Protein: CASSPLVAGLGEQYF.

This clonotype was seen a single time. V usage is TRBV2 and J usage is TRBJ1-5; 8 nucleotides match TRBD1. The length of the CDR3 is 19 residues. J gave up 0 bases and V 5 bases, and 15 bases lay outside the gene matches. CDR1 is SNHLY and CDR2 is FYNNEI in the germline V gene. This CDR3 reads CASSQPLNRGEYSNQPQHF. In DNA form, the CDR3 reads TGTGCCAGCAGTCAGCCGCTAAACAGGGGGGAATATAGCAATCAGCCCCAGCATTTT.

To note about this clonotype: Lacking the conserved final phenylalanine or tryptophan, this CDR3 likely reflects a read error. The V and J genes are TRBV15 and TRBJ2-7; D ambiguous. The CDR3 consists of 11 residues. Germline CDR1 and CDR2: LNHNV and YYDKDF (reference sequence). With 4 bases removed from V and 4 bases from J, the gap between germline ends came to 5 bases. CDR3 in DNA: TGTGCCACCAGCACCGGTTACGAGCAGTACTAC. It is translated as CATSTGYEQYY.

This clonotype was counted a few times. The chain links TRBV27 to TRBJ1-1; 8 bases map to TRBD1. This CDR3 spans 13 amino acids. Per the germline V gene, CDR1 is MNHEY and CDR2 is SMNVEV (reference sequence). The trim removed 3 bases at V and 7 bases at J, leaving 4 bases unmatched. CDR3 protein: CASSFRGLGEAFF. DNA for the CDR3: TGTGCCAGCAGTTTCAGGGGGCTAGGTGAAGCTTTCTTT.

In its sample, this clonotype was seen many times. The chain has TRBV7-2 and TRBJ1-3; tentatively, D is TRBD1 (6 bases). This CDR3 has 12 residues. Deletions cut 5 bases from V and 15 bases from J, with 17 bases between. Germline assignment: CDR1 SGHTA and CDR2 FQGNSA. The CDR3 here is CASSPGQTSEYF. DNA of the CDR3: TGTGCCAGCAGCCCCGGACAGACCTCGGAATATTTT.

The rearrangement joins TRBV9 to TRBJ2-5, with TRBD2 matching over 10 bases. Germline-derived CDR1 and CDR2 are SGDLS and YYNGEE. The CDR3 consists of 15 residues. Losses at the gene ends were 0 bases for V and 6 bases for J; bases not matched to a gene: 5. The DNA of the CDR3 is TGTGCCAGCAGCGTAGAAGCGGGAGGGTCCAAGACCCAGTACTTC. Translation: CASSVEAGGSKTQYF.

The J gene is TRBJ2-1, the V gene TRBV18; the D is unclear. Per germline, CDR1 KGHSH and CDR2 LQKENI. CDR3 length: 14 amino acids. The V gene lost 0 bases and the J gene lost 3 bases, with 6 bases spanning the gap. Here the CDR3 reads CASSPPMGYNEQFF. In DNA form, the CDR3 reads TGTGCCAGCTCACCACCCATGGGCTACAATGAGCAGTTCTTC.

The V gene is TRBV28, the J gene TRBJ1-3, with a possible D match to TRBD1 (6 bases). This CDR3 spans 14 amino acids. V lost 8 bases and J lost 4, with 15 bases in between. Germline lookup yields CDR1 MDHEN and CDR2 SYDVKM. CDR3 in amino acids: CASRGQAAGNTIYF. CDR3 bases: TGTGCCAGCCGGGGGCAGGCTGCGGGAAACACCATATATTTT.

This clonotype appeared once. DNA of the CDR3: TGTGCCAGCTCACCACCGACCAGCCCGGCACTAAGTCCGCAAGAGACCCAGTACTTC. It specifies CASSPPTSPALSPQETQYF. The genes are TRBV18 and TRBJ2-5; D gene uncertain. The CDR3 is made up of 19 amino acids. Germline CDR1 KGHSH, CDR2 LQKENI. Trimming removed 0 bases from V and 2 bases from J, with 22 bases in between.

This clonotype has more than one count but fewer than ten. The chain links TRBV28 to TRBJ1-3; no clear D gene. Trimming shortened V by 8 bases and J by 0 bases, and 11 bases separated the two germline ends. The CDR3 is 14 amino acids. Germline lookup yields CDR1 MDHEN and CDR2 SYDVKM. The CDR3 coding sequence is TGTGCCAGCCGACTCGCATTCTCTGGAAACACCATATATTTT. Translation gives CASRLAFSGNTIYF.

In regard to this clonotype: This may stem from a read error, because a much larger clone lies one nucleotide away. V and J are TRBV7-6 and TRBJ2-7; D is ambiguous. Germline V gene data show CDR1 as SGHVS and CDR2 as FNYEAQ. The CDR3 consists of 15 residues. Trimming took off 3 bases at V and 0 bases at J, with 12 bases between the two ends. CDR3 sequence: CASSFLGAFSYEQYF. In DNA form, the CDR3 reads TGTGCCAGCAGCTTCCTGGGTGCGTTCTCCTACGAGCAGTACTTC.

This clonotype was counted at least ten times. The rearrangement uses TRBV14 and TRBJ2-1; D gene uncertain. The CDR3 contains 15 residues. CDR1 and CDR2 from the germline V gene are SGHDN and FVKESK. V gave up 1 base and J gave up 0 bases, with 7 bases separating them. The CDR3 DNA reads TGTGCCAGCAGCCAAGTGGGCTTCTCCTACAATGAGCAGTTCTTC. Protein: CASSQVGFSYNEQFF.

The V gene is TRBV20-1, the J gene TRBJ2-7; D unclear. The CDR3 sequence is 12 residues long. Trimming cost V 6 bases and J 6 bases, with 15 bases left between them. Germline V gene sequence: CDR1 DFQATT, CDR2 SNEGSKA (reference sequence). Written as DNA, the CDR3 is TGCAGTGCCATGCTAGGGCCATCCGAGCAGTACTTC. It codes for CSAMLGPSEQYF.

This clonotype occurred many times. J is TRBJ2-2 and V is TRBV11-2, with 7 bases that match TRBD1. There are 15 residues in the CDR3. The V gene end was trimmed by 4 bases and the J gene end by 2 bases; junction bases not matched to a gene: 4. Germline V gene lookup returns CDR1 SGHAT and CDR2 FQNNGV. Written as DNA, the CDR3 is TGTGCCAGCAGCTCGGGACAGAGAAACACCGGGGAGCTGTTTTTT. Protein sequence: CASSSGQRNTGELFF.

The chain is built from TRBV7-9 and TRBJ2-5; D is unresolved. CDR1 and CDR2 from the germline V gene are SEHNR and FQNEAQ (reference sequence). The CDR3 extends over 13 amino acids. V gave up 2 bases and J gave up 7 bases, with 11 bases separating them. The CDR3 loop is CASSLSGMGTQYF. CDR3 bases: TGTGCCAGCAGCTTATCTGGGATGGGGACCCAGTACTTC. The full variable domain, with the rest looked up from reference TRBV7-9 and TRBJ2-5, is DTGVSQNPRHKITKRGQNVTFRCDPISEHNRLYWYRQTLGQGPEFLTYFQNEAQLEKSRLLSDRFSAERPKGSFSTLEIQRTEQGDSAMYLCASSLSGMGTQYFGPGTRLLVL.

This clonotype was picked up a small number of times. The gene calls are TRBV5-1 and TRBJ1-1, with D tentatively TRBD1 (5 bases). Germline CDR1 reads SGHRS; CDR2 reads YFSETQ. The V end was cut by 4 bases, the J end by 1 base, with 8 bases between. This CDR3 region has 13 residues. The DNA of the CDR3 is TGCGCCAGCAGCATGACAGAGAACACTGAAGCTTTCTTT. As protein: CASSMTENTEAFF.

The sample holds a few counts of this clonotype. This rearrangement joins TRBV5-4 to TRBJ2-7, with D perhaps matching TRBD2 (5 bases). V lost 2 bases, J lost 0 bases, and 9 bases lay in between. Looked up from germline, CDR1 is SGHNT and CDR2 is YYREEE (reference sequence). This CDR3 contains 14 residues. CDR3 residues: CASSLSGNSYEQYF. In nucleotides, the CDR3 is TGTGCCAGCAGCTTATCCGGGAACTCCTACGAGCAGTACTTC.

This clonotype appeared many times. The V and J genes are TRBV4-1 and TRBJ1-6; 10 bases match TRBD1. Trimming at V came to 0 bases and at J to 7 bases, leaving 9 bases not matched to a gene. The CDR3 is 18 residues long. The V gene's germline CDR1 is MGHRA and CDR2 YSYEKL. The CDR3 is CASSQDKGGQGINSPLHF. CDR3 in DNA: TGCGCCAGCAGCCAAGATAAAGGGGGACAGGGGATAAATTCACCCCTCCACTTT.

V is TRBV7-6 and J is TRBJ2-7; D assignment may be TRBD1 or TRBD2 (5 bases each). The CDR3 sequence is 13 residues long. Trimming removed 5 bases at V and 0 bases at J, with 8 bases between. Germline loops: CDR1 SGHVS, CDR2 FNYEAQ. CDR3 in DNA: TGTGCCAGCAGCCGAGGGGACTCCTACGAGCAGTACTTC. This translates into CASSRGDSYEQYF.

V is TRBV12-3 or TRBV12-4 and J is TRBJ2-1; TRBD2 aligns across 7 bases. After removal of 3 bases from V and 7 bases from J, the junction contained 3 bases not matched to a gene. This CDR3 has 13 residues. This CDR3 is CASSFGEGNEQFF. CDR3 sequence (DNA): TGTGCCAGCAGTTTCGGGGAGGGGAATGAGCAGTTCTTC.

This clonotype has just a few counts. This rearrangement joins TRBV5-4 to TRBJ1-4; the D is unclear. The CDR3 has 16 residues. Per germline, CDR1 SGHNT and CDR2 YYREEE (reference sequence). V lost 0 bases and J lost 3, with 12 bases in between. Written as DNA, the CDR3 is TGTGCCAGCAGCTTGGGTGGCCAGAGGTCTAATGAAAAACTGTTTTTT. Its protein product is CASSLGGQRSNEKLFF.